One and the same sample provided the 14 T cell receptor beta chains below, sequenced in a study of CD8+ T cells in alopecia areata. TCR sequencing used cDNA made by reverse transcription of extracted RNA. Libraries were prepared by immunoSEQ multiplex PCR; TCRdb keeps only in-frame clonotypes and omits some of them. Of about 140,000 clones in the sample, around 54% were seen once. The sequenced sample was CD4+ T cells sorted from blood. These receptors were taken from a human donor in good health.

The chain employs TRBV29-1 and TRBJ2-5; the D is unclear. With 7 bases removed from V and 2 bases from J, the gap between germline ends came to 11 bases. The V gene's germline CDR1 is SQVTM and CDR2 ANQGSEA. The CDR3 has 12 residues. CDR3 protein: CSAEFPQETQYF. DNA for the CDR3: TGCAGCGCCGAATTCCCTCAAGAGACCCAGTACTTC.

This chain links TRBV11-2 with TRBJ2-7, with D unresolved. Trimming pared 5 bases from V and 8 bases from J, leaving 19 bases between. Per germline, CDR1 SGHAT and CDR2 FQNNGV. The CDR3 totals 14 residues. The CDR3 DNA follows: TGTGCCAGCAGCCCCACCTCCCCGTCATTCCAGCAGTACTTC. Translation: CASSPTSPSFQQYF.

The V and J genes are TRBV20-1 and TRBJ2-7; D unclear. V dropped 0 bases and J dropped 5 bases, with 5 bases sitting between them. This CDR3 is 11 amino acids long. CDR1 is DFQATT and CDR2 is SNEGSKA in the germline V gene (reference sequence). DNA of the CDR3: TGCAGTGCTAGAGAGTTGCACGAGCAGTACTTC. It yields the protein CSARELHEQYF.

The rearrangement links TRBV30 to TRBJ1-5, with D possibly being TRBD1 (5 bases). This CDR3 contains 13 residues. The germline gives CDR1 GTSNPN, CDR2 SVGIG (reference sequence). V was shortened by 1 base and J by 7 bases, with 11 bases between the two germline ends. CDR3 bases: TGTGCCTGGAGTGCAGGGTCGCTGCAGCCCCAGCATTTT. Amino acid sequence: CAWSAGSLQPQHF. The entire variable domain, with the rest obtained from reference TRBV30 and TRBJ1-5, is as follows: SQTIHQWPATLVQPVGSPLSLECTVEGTSNPNLYWYRQAAGRGLQLLFYSVGIGQISSEVPQNLSASRPQDRQFILSSKKLLLSDSGFYLCAWSAGSLQPQHFGDGTRLSIL.

This clone was seen only once. The chain carries TRBV4-1 and TRBJ2-1; 8 nucleotides match TRBD2. The CDR3 is 15 amino acids. The trim removed 4 bases at V and 3 bases at J, leaving 5 bases unmatched. CDR1 and CDR2 from the germline V gene are MGHRA and YSYEKL. The CDR3 is CASSPRGGYYNEQFF. As DNA, the CDR3 is TGCGCCAGCAGCCCCCGGGGGGGCTACTACAATGAGCAGTTCTTC.

In this sample, this clone turned up a few times. V gene TRBV9 combines with J gene TRBJ2-3; maybe TRBD2 (6 bases). Germline-derived CDR1 and CDR2 are SGDLS and YYNGEE. The V and J ends lost 0 bases and 5 bases respectively, with 22 bases between them. The CDR3 is 18 amino acids. This CDR3 reads CASSVGLGGGPREDTQYF. The CDR3 DNA reads as TGTGCCAGCAGCGTAGGATTGGGGGGAGGACCAAGGGAAGATACGCAGTATTTT.

This clone has just a few counts. The chain links TRBV14 to TRBJ2-7; TRBD1 agrees at 7 bases. Germline loops: CDR1 SGHDN, CDR2 FVKESK. J lost 5 bases, V lost 4 bases, and 5 bases had no gene match. The CDR3 has 13 residues. The chain's CDR3 is CASSPSDRDEQYF. CDR3 DNA sequence: TGTGCCAGCAGCCCCTCCGACAGGGACGAGCAGTACTTC.

This clone was seen a few times. The chain joins TRBV7-2 to TRBJ2-7; D call uncertain. The CDR3 length is 14 residues. Germline loops: CDR1 SGHTA, CDR2 FQGNSA. Trimming removed 5 bases from V and 0 bases from J, with 11 bases in between. CDR3 nucleotides: TGTGCCAGCAGCACCGTCATGAGCTCCTACGAGCAGTACTTC. Translation: CASSTVMSSYEQYF.

The chain combines TRBV29-1 with TRBJ2-1, with D maybe TRBD2 (5 bases). V lost 2 bases, J lost 6 bases, and 11 bases lay in between. Germline V lookup: CDR1 SQVTM, CDR2 ANQGSEA. The CDR3 has 13 residues. The DNA of the CDR3 is TGCAGCGTTGAAAAACTAGTAACCAATGAGCAGTTCTTC. Translated: CSVEKLVTNEQFF.

The chain carries TRBV5-1 and TRBJ2-5; a weak D match, TRBD2 (6 bases). Trimming shortened V by 3 bases and J by 1 base, and 16 bases separated the two germline ends. CDR1 is SGHRS, CDR2 YFSETQ, per germline. There are 16 residues in the CDR3. The DNA for the CDR3 is TGCGCCAGCAGCTATCCTGGCGGGGCCGGCCAAGAGACCCAGTACTTC. It specifies CASSYPGGAGQETQYF.

The chain recombines TRBV29-1 with TRBJ1-2; no firm D call. CDR3 length equals 13 residues. Germline-derived CDR1 and CDR2 are SQVTM and ANQGSEA. Trimming took off 3 bases at V and 2 bases at J, with 10 bases between the two ends. CDR3 loop: CSVEVVGNYGYTF. CDR3 DNA: TGCAGCGTTGAGGTAGTGGGGAACTATGGCTACACCTTC.

This clone appeared many times. V gene TRBV11-2 combines with J gene TRBJ2-1, with 10 positions matching TRBD1. Trimming at V came to 3 bases and at J to 6 bases, leaving 5 bases not matched to a gene. CDR1 is SGHAT and CDR2 is FQNNGV in the germline V gene. This CDR3 region has 15 residues. CDR3 in DNA: TGTGCCAGCAGCTTCCGGGACAGGGGTACCAATGAGCAGTTCTTC. Residues: CASSFRDRGTNEQFF.

This clone was detected a few times. Other DNA sequences from this sample encode an identical CDR3 as well. The rearrangement joins TRBV5-1 to TRBJ2-1, with a weak D call TRBD2 (5 bases). With 4 bases removed from V and 4 bases from J, the gap between germline ends came to 9 bases. The CDR3 consists of 13 residues. Germline V gene data show CDR1 as SGHRS and CDR2 as YFSETQ. CDR3 nucleotides: TGCGCCAGCAGCCCGGACTCATACAATGAGCAGTTCTTC. Residues: CASSPDSYNEQFF. Full variable domain (rest looked up from reference TRBV5-1 and TRBJ2-1): KAGVTQTPRYLIKTRGQQVTLSCSPISGHRSVSWYQQTPGQGLQFLFEYFSETQRNKGNFPGRFSGRQFSNSRSEMNVSTLELGDSALYLCASSPDSYNEQFFGPGTRLTVL.

This clone was detected only a few times. V and J are TRBV19 and TRBJ2-1; a possible D gene is TRBD1 (5 bases). Germline V gene data show CDR1 as LNHDA and CDR2 as SQIVND (reference sequence). The CDR3 length is 14 residues. V was trimmed by 4 bases and J by 4 bases, leaving 11 bases between them. The CDR3 protein is CASSTQTVYNEQFF. CDR3 DNA: TGTGCCAGTAGTACACAGACAGTTTACAATGAGCAGTTCTTC. The variable domain in full, with the rest retrieved from reference TRBV19 and TRBJ2-1, is DGGITQSPKYLFRKEGQNVTLSCEQNLNHDAMYWYRQDPGQGLRLIYYSQIVNDFQKGDIAEGYSVSREKKESFPLTVTSAQKNPTAFYLCASSTQTVYNEQFFGPGTRLTVL.